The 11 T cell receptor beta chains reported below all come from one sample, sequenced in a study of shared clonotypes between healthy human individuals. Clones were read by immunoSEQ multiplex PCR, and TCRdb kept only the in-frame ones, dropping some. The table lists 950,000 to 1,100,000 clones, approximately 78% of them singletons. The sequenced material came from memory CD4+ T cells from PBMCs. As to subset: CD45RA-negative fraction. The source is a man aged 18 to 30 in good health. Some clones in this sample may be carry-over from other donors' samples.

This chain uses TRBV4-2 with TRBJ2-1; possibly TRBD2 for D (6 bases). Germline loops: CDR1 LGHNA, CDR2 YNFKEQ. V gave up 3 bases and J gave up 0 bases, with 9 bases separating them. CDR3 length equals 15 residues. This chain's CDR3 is CASSQRGDSYNEQFF. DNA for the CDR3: TGTGCCAGCAGCCAGCGGGGTGACTCCTACAATGAGCAGTTCTTC.

For the CDR3, the DNA is TGTGCCAGCAGCAGACTGGGGGGAGGAACAGATACGCAGTATTTT. The encoded protein is CASSRLGGGTDTQYF. This chain connects TRBV7-8 to TRBJ2-3, with D perhaps TRBD2 (6 bases). From germline, CDR1 is SGHVS and CDR2 FQNEAQ. V was pared by 5 bases and J by 3 bases, with 15 bases between. The CDR3 is made up of 15 amino acids.

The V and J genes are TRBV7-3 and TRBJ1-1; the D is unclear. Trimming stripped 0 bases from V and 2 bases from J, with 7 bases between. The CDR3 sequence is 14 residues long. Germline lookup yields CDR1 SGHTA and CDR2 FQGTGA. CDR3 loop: CASSLTRDNTEAFF. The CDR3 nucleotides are TGTGCCAGCAGCTTAACGAGAGATAACACTGAAGCTTTCTTT.

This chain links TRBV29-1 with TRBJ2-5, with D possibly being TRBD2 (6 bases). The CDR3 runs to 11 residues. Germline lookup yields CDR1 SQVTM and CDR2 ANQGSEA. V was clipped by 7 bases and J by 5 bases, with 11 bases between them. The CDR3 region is CSGRDFETQYF. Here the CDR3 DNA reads TGCAGCGGGCGGGATTTCGAGACCCAGTACTTC.

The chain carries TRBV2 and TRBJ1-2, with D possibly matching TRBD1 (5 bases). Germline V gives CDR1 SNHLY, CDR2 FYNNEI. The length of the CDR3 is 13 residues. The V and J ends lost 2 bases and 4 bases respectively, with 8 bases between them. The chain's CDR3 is CASSENRSYGYTF. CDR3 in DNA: TGTGCCAGCAGTGAAAACAGGAGCTATGGCTACACCTTC.

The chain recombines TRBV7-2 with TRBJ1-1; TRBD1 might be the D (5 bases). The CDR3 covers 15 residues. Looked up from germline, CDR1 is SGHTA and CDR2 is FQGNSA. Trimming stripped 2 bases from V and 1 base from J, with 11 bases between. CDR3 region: CASSLRWQGNTEAFF. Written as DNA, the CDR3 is TGTGCCAGCAGCTTAAGGTGGCAGGGGAACACTGAAGCTTTCTTT.

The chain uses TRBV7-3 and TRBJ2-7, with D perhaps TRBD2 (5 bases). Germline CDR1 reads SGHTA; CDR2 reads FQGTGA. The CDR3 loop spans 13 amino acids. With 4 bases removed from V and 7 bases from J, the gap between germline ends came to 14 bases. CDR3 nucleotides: TGTGCCAGCAGCTCATCTGCTGAGGGTGAGCAGTACTTC. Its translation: CASSSSAEGEQYF. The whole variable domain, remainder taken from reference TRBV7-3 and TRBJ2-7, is GAGVSQTPSNKVTEKGKYVELRCDPISGHTALYWYRQSLGQGPEFLIYFQGTGAADDSGLPNDRFFAVRPEGSVSTLKIQRTERGDSAVYLCASSSSAEGEQYFGPGTRLTVT.

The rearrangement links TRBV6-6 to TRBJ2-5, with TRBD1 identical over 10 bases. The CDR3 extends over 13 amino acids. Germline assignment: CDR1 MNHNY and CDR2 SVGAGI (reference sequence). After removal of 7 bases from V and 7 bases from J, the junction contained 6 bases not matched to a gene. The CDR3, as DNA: TGTGCCAGCAATCCTAGACAGGGGGCGACCCAGTACTTC. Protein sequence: CASNPRQGATQYF.

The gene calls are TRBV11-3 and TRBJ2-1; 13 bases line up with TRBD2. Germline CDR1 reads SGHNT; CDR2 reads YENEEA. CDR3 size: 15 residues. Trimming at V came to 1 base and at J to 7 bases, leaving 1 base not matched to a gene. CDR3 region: CASSLGLAGGNEQFF. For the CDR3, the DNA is TGTGCCAGCAGCTTAGGACTAGCGGGAGGTAATGAGCAGTTCTTC.

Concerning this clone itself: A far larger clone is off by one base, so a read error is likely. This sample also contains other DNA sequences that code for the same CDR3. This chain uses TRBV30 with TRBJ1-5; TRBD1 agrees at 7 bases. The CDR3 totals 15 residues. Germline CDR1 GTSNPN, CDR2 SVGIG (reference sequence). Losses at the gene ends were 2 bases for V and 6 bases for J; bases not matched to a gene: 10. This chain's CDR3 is CAWSTAGTGVQPQHF. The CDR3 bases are TGTGCCTGGAGTACGGCCGGAACAGGGGTTCAGCCCCAGCATTTT.

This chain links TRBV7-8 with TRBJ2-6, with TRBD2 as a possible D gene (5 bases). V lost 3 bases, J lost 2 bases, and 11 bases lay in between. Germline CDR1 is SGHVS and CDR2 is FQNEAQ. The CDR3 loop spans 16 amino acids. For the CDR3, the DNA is TGTGCCAGCAGCTTCAACGGGAAAACTGGGGCCAACGTCCTGACTTTC. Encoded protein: CASSFNGKTGANVLTF. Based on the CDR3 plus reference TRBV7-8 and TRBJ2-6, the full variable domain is GAGVSQSPRYKVAKRGQDVALRCDPISGHVSLFWYQQALGQGPEFLTYFQNEAQLDKSGLPSDRFFAERPEGSVSTLKIQRTQQEDSAVYLCASSFNGKTGANVLTFGAGSRLTVL.